A single sample gave rise to the 32 T cell receptor beta chains below, sequenced in a study of blood T cell repertoires in COVID-19. Method: immunoSEQ multiplex PCR; TCRdb's copy keeps in-frame clones and lacks some. The data hold 250,000 to 300,000 clones, with around 86% observed a single time. Sequenced sample: PBMCs or T cells enriched from blood (not recorded which). The receptors were sampled from a woman aged 40 to 49 who had recovered from COVID-19.

CDR3 residues: CASSQSGQGINYGYTF. CDR3 coding DNA: TGCGCCAGCAGCCAGTCGGGACAGGGGATAAACTATGGCTACACCTTC. V is TRBV4-1 and J is TRBJ1-2; 10 bases are shared with TRBD1. The CDR3 extends over 16 amino acids. In germline, CDR1 is MGHRA, CDR2 YSYEKL. V gave up 3 bases and J gave up 2 bases; unmatched junction bases: 6.

Only one count was recorded for this clone. V gene TRBV19 combines with J gene TRBJ1-4; 8 positions match TRBD1. The CDR3 has 15 residues. Germline CDR1 reads LNHDA; CDR2 reads SQIVND (reference sequence). The J segment lost 5 bases and the V segment lost 5 bases, leaving 7 bases of the junction unmatched. The CDR3 sequence: CASSGGTGENEKLFF. Here the CDR3 DNA reads TGTGCCAGTAGTGGCGGGACAGGAGAGAATGAAAAACTGTTTTTT.

A single count supports this clone. The V gene is TRBV5-6, the J gene TRBJ1-2; D not resolved. In germline, CDR1 is SGHDT, CDR2 YYEEEE. Trimming shortened V by 0 bases and J by 1 base, and 4 bases separated the two germline ends. The CDR3 consists of 13 residues. The CDR3, as DNA: TGTGCCAGCAGCTTGGCAGATAACTATGGCTACACCTTC. Its translation: CASSLADNYGYTF.

The chain joins TRBV7-6 to TRBJ2-2, with 7 positions matching TRBD1. This CDR3 is built from 17 residues. The V gene's germline CDR1 is SGHVS and CDR2 FNYEAQ. V dropped 5 bases and J dropped 5; count of bases not matched to a gene: 14. This CDR3 reads CASSAGLRGRKTGELFF. The CDR3 DNA reads as TGTGCCAGCAGCGCCGGCCTGAGGGGGCGCAAAACCGGGGAGCTGTTTTTT. Combining the CDR3 with reference TRBV7-6 and TRBJ2-2 gives the whole variable domain GAGVSQSPRYKVTKRGQDVALRCDPISGHVSLYWYRQALGQGPEFLTYFNYEAQQDKSGLPNDRFSAERPEGSISTLTIQRTEQRDSAMYRCASSAGLRGRKTGELFFGEGSRLTVL.

This chain uses TRBV5-6 with TRBJ2-3; 7 bases are a match to TRBD2. Germline CDR1 reads SGHDT; CDR2 reads YYEEEE. This CDR3 contains 15 residues. Losses at the gene ends were 2 bases for V and 2 bases for J; bases not matched to a gene: 5. CDR3 residues: CASSLLALDTDTQYF. The CDR3 bases are TGTGCCAGCAGCTTACTAGCGCTCGACACAGATACGCAGTATTTT.

The chain employs TRBV7-9 and TRBJ1-1; 12 nucleotides align to TRBD1. V dropped 0 bases and J dropped 10; count of bases not matched to a gene: 6. This CDR3 region has 15 residues. CDR1 is SEHNR, CDR2 FQNEAQ, per germline (reference sequence). CDR3 sequence (DNA): TGTGCCAGCAGCTTAGCGGGGACAGGGGGCGCGGGAGCTTTCTTT. Amino acids: CASSLAGTGGAGAFF.

The V and J genes are TRBV2 and TRBJ2-3; TRBD2 agrees at 10 bases. J lost 6 bases, V lost 2 bases, and 2 bases had no gene match. Germline V lookup: CDR1 SNHLY, CDR2 FYNNEI. The CDR3 consists of 14 residues. CDR3 in DNA: TGTGCCAGCAGTGAAACAGCGGGGGGGGATACGCAGTATTTT. Amino acids: CASSETAGGDTQYF. The full variable domain, its missing parts supplied by reference TRBV2 and TRBJ2-3, is EPEVTQTPSHQVTQMGQEVILRCVPISNHLYFYWYRQILGQKVEFLVSFYNNEISEKSEIFDDQFSVERPDGSNFTLKIRSTKLEDSAMYFCASSETAGGDTQYFGPGTRLTVL.

The chain is built from TRBV5-5 and TRBJ1-2, with TRBD1 matching over 9 bases. The CDR3 loop spans 14 amino acids. V was pared by 5 bases and J by 4 bases, with 6 bases of the junction left unmatched. Germline CDR1 and CDR2: SGHKS and YYEKEE (reference sequence). The CDR3 coding sequence is TGTGCCAGCAGGGGTACAGGGGGCCGCTATGGCTACACCTTC. Protein product: CASRGTGGRYGYTF.

The V call is TRBV5-1, the J call TRBJ2-3, with 11 bases fitting TRBD2. Per germline, CDR1 SGHRS and CDR2 YFSETQ. Losses at the gene ends were 5 bases for V and 2 bases for J; bases not matched to a gene: 10. The CDR3 spans 17 residues. CDR3 nucleotides: TGCGCCAGCAGTTTAACACCGGGACTAGCGGACACAGATACGCAGTATTTT. Translating gives CASSLTPGLADTDTQYF.

The rearrangement joins TRBV30 to TRBJ2-1; 7 bases are a match to TRBD2. The CDR3 has 15 amino acids. Per the germline V gene, CDR1 is GTSNPN and CDR2 is SVGIG (reference sequence). V shed 4 bases and J 10 bases; nucleotides not matched to a gene: 16. This chain's CDR3 is CAWKRLAGVIGEQFF. CDR3 nucleotides: TGTGCCTGGAAGCGGCTGGCGGGAGTTATCGGCGAGCAGTTCTTC.

The chain uses TRBV7-2 and TRBJ1-2; no definite D call. The V gene's germline CDR1 is SGHTA and CDR2 FQGNSA. V was clipped by 2 bases and J by 7 bases, with 11 bases between them. The CDR3 has 13 amino acids. The CDR3, as DNA: TGTGCCAGCAGCTTATTGCGGGAGTCTGGCTACACCTTC. Translating it yields CASSLLRESGYTF. The whole variable domain, remainder taken from reference TRBV7-2 and TRBJ1-2, is GAGVSQSPSNKVTEKGKDVELRCDPISGHTALYWYRQSLGQGLEFLIYFQGNSAPDKSGLPSDRFSAERTGGSVSTLTIQRTQQEDSAVYLCASSLLRESGYTFGSGTRLTVV.

The V call is TRBV5-1, the J call TRBJ2-5; D perhaps matches TRBD2 (6 bases). Germline V gene data show CDR1 as SGHRS and CDR2 as YFSETQ. The V and J ends lost 0 bases and 4 bases respectively, with 13 bases between them. CDR3 length: 15 residues. CDR3 sequence (DNA): TGCGCCAGCAGCTTGGGGGCCGGGAGCCGAGAGACCCAGTACTTC. Its protein is CASSLGAGSRETQYF. Drawing the rest from reference TRBV5-1 and TRBJ2-5, the complete variable domain is KAGVTQTPRYLIKTRGQQVTLSCSPISGHRSVSWYQQTPGQGLQFLFEYFSETQRNKGNFPGRFSGRQFSNSRSEMNVSTLELGDSALYLCASSLGAGSRETQYFGPGTRLLVL.

The chain joins TRBV5-4 to TRBJ2-1; 10 bases fit TRBD2. V lost 4 bases to trimming and J lost 2 bases; unmatched junction nucleotides: 6. Germline assignment: CDR1 SGHNT and CDR2 YYREEE (reference sequence). CDR3 length: 16 amino acids. The CDR3 bases are TGTGCCAGCAGCCCGGGGAGCGGGAGGGCCTACAATGAGCAGTTCTTC. Translation gives CASSPGSGRAYNEQFF.

The chain employs TRBV28 and TRBJ1-2; D may be TRBD1 (5 bases). Trimming removed 5 bases at V and 4 bases at J, with 11 bases between. Germline V gene sequence: CDR1 MDHEN, CDR2 SYDVKM. The CDR3 length is 13 residues. In DNA, the CDR3 is TGTGCCAGCAGTACTATAGGGGTCTATGGCTACACCTTC. This gives the protein CASSTIGVYGYTF.

The rearrangement joins TRBV5-4 to TRBJ1-2, with TRBD1 identical over 7 bases. The length of the CDR3 is 14 residues. Trimming cost V 7 bases and J 3 bases; bases outside gene matches: 9. Germline CDR1 reads SGHNT; CDR2 reads YYREEE (reference sequence). The CDR3: CASLIQGIDYGYTF. The CDR3 bases are TGTGCCAGCCTTATACAGGGGATTGACTATGGCTACACCTTC. Filled out from reference TRBV5-4 and TRBJ1-2, the complete variable domain reads ETGVTQSPTHLIKTRGQQVTLRCSSQSGHNTVSWYQQALGQGPQFIFQYYREEENGRGNFPPRFSGLQFPNYSSELNVNALELDDSALYLCASLIQGIDYGYTFGSGTRLTVV.

This chain joins TRBV19 and TRBJ1-2, with 8 bases fitting TRBD1. Germline CDR1 is LNHDA and CDR2 is SQIVND (reference sequence). This CDR3 comprises 15 residues. Unmatched junction bases numbered 6, after V lost 1 base and J lost 5 bases. CDR3 sequence (DNA): TGTGCCAGTAGTATAGCAGGGGGCGATGGATATGGCTACACCTTC. Translation gives CASSIAGGDGYGYTF.

This clone was seen just once. J is TRBJ1-3 and V is TRBV6-1, with 7 bases fitting TRBD1. The CDR3 has 16 amino acids. V gave up 3 bases and J gave up 0 bases; unmatched junction bases: 5. CDR1 is MNHNS, CDR2 SASEGT, per germline. The CDR3 reads CASSEATGISGNTIYF. The CDR3, as DNA: TGTGCCAGCAGTGAGGCGACAGGGATCTCTGGAAACACCATATATTTT.

The rearrangement joins TRBV5-1 to TRBJ2-5; TRBD1 matches at 8 bases. The germline CDR1 and CDR2 sequences are SGHRS and YFSETQ. Trimming at V came to 1 base and at J to 4 bases, leaving 3 bases not matched to a gene. There are 14 residues in the CDR3. CDR3 sequence (DNA): TGCGCCAGCAGCTTGCCGACAGGGGCAGAGACCCAGTACTTC. Translated: CASSLPTGAETQYF.

The chain links TRBV5-8 to TRBJ2-7, with 13 bases that match TRBD2. Germline trimming cut 0 bases from V and 0 bases from J; bases unmatched to any gene: 9. The CDR3 covers 19 residues. Germline loops: CDR1 SGHTS, CDR2 YDEGEE. In nucleotides, the CDR3 is TGTGCCAGCAGCTTGGGTTGGCAACTAGCGGGGGGGAGCTCCTACGAGCAGTACTTC. The encoded protein is CASSLGWQLAGGSSYEQYF.

The CDR3 loop is CASSPVGDQNNEQFF. In DNA form, the CDR3 reads TGTGCCAGCTCACCCGTGGGAGATCAAAACAATGAGCAGTTCTTC. The chain joins TRBV18 to TRBJ2-1, with D possibly being TRBD2 (5 bases). Germline-derived CDR1 and CDR2 are KGHSH and LQKENI. The CDR3 contains 15 residues. Trimming took 3 bases from V and 5 from J, leaving 14 bases between them.

The V call is TRBV6-5, the J call TRBJ1-3; D is possibly TRBD1 (5 bases). Looked up from germline, CDR1 is MNHEY and CDR2 is SVGAGI. The CDR3 totals 15 residues. V shed 4 bases and J shed 3 bases, with 13 bases lying between them. CDR3 protein: CASSFDRSFGNTIYF. In nucleotides, the CDR3 is TGTGCCAGCAGTTTTGACAGATCGTTTGGAAACACCATATATTTT.

The chain links TRBV7-3 to TRBJ2-1, with 9 bases fitting TRBD2. The germline V gene has CDR1 SGHTA and CDR2 FQGTGA. Trimming took 5 bases from V and 7 from J; bases not matched to a gene: 24. The CDR3 spans 20 residues. CDR3 in amino acids: CASSDRRFYGGGAEGNEQFF. Written as DNA, the CDR3 is TGTGCCAGCAGCGATCGTAGGTTTTATGGCGGGGGGGCCGAGGGAAATGAGCAGTTCTTC.

The chain recombines TRBV5-6 with TRBJ2-3; D not resolved. Trimming took 4 bases from V and 0 from J, leaving 3 bases between them. The germline V gene has CDR1 SGHDT and CDR2 YYEEEE. The CDR3 runs to 12 residues. In DNA, the CDR3 is TGTGCCAGCAGCGAGAGCACAGATACGCAGTATTTT. Translation gives CASSESTDTQYF.

This clone appeared a few times. The chain is built from TRBV14 and TRBJ1-1; 7 bases line up with TRBD1. Germline V gene sequence: CDR1 SGHDN, CDR2 FVKESK. Losses at the gene ends were 1 base for V and 4 bases for J; bases not matched to a gene: 6. This CDR3 comprises 15 residues. In DNA form, the CDR3 reads TGTGCCAGCAGCCAAGGCCGAGGGGGCCTCACTGAAGCTTTCTTT. It is translated as CASSQGRGGLTEAFF. The complete variable domain, with remaining parts taken from reference TRBV14 and TRBJ1-1, reads EAGVTQFPSHSVIEKGQTVTLRCDPISGHDNLYWYRRVMGKEIKFLLHFVKESKQDESGMPNNRFLAERTGGTYSTLKVQPAELEDSGVYFCASSQGRGGLTEAFFGQGTRLTVV.

In its sample, this clone was seen once. The gene calls are TRBV7-2 and TRBJ2-1; 10 bases agree with TRBD1. This CDR3 is 15 amino acids long. J was trimmed by 4 bases and V by 4 bases; bases with no gene match: 4. Germline V gene sequence: CDR1 SGHTA, CDR2 FQGNSA. The CDR3 protein is CASSSDRGLYNEQFF. The CDR3 bases are TGTGCCAGCAGCTCAGACAGGGGGCTATACAATGAGCAGTTCTTC.

This sequence joins TRBV19 and TRBJ1-2; 8 nucleotides agree with TRBD1. CDR1 is LNHDA and CDR2 is SQIVND in the germline V gene (reference sequence). Trimming removed 0 bases from V and 4 bases from J; junction bases left unmatched: 4. CDR3 length: 15 amino acids. The CDR3 coding sequence is TGTGCCAGTAGTATAGATCGGGACAGGAGCTATGGCTACACCTTC. As protein: CASSIDRDRSYGYTF.

This chain links TRBV5-1 with TRBJ2-5, with 10 bases lining up with TRBD1. Losses at the gene ends were 3 bases for V and 13 bases for J; bases not matched to a gene: 6. CDR3 length equals 12 residues. The germline V gene has CDR1 SGHRS and CDR2 YFSETQ. CDR3 in amino acids: CASSWGTGDRYF. The DNA of the CDR3 is TGCGCCAGCAGCTGGGGGACAGGGGACAGGTACTTC.

This clone was seen a handful of times. V is TRBV28 and J is TRBJ1-2; D ambiguous. CDR3 length: 9 amino acids. Deletions cut 7 bases from V and 11 bases from J, with 8 bases between. Germline V gene sequence: CDR1 MDHEN, CDR2 SYDVKM. In DNA, the CDR3 is TGTGCCAGCACCATCCGGTACACCTTC. It yields the protein CASTIRYTF.

This chain links TRBV5-1 with TRBJ1-6; TRBD1 is a possible D gene (5 bases). Germline V lookup: CDR1 SGHRS, CDR2 YFSETQ. V was shortened by 0 bases and J by 8 bases, with 9 bases between the two germline ends. The CDR3 extends over 14 amino acids. CDR3 sequence (DNA): TGCGCCAGCAGCTTGGGGGGCTGGGATTCACCCCTCCACTTT. Translated: CASSLGGWDSPLHF.

The CDR3 region has the DNA TGTGCCTGGTCGGGGGAATTATCCTATAATTCACCCCTCCACTTT. Amino acids: CAWSGELSYNSPLHF. The V gene is TRBV30, the J gene TRBJ1-6; possibly TRBD1 for D (5 bases). Per the germline V gene, CDR1 is GTSNPN and CDR2 is SVGIG (reference sequence). The CDR3 extends over 15 amino acids. V was trimmed by 5 bases and J by 1 base, leaving 12 bases between them.

This sequence joins TRBV15 and TRBJ1-2; D is ambiguous. V gave up 5 bases and J gave up 4 bases, with 17 bases separating them. Germline V gives CDR1 LNHNV, CDR2 YYDKDF (reference sequence). This CDR3 is 15 amino acids long. This CDR3 is CATSEHTRPGYGYTF. The CDR3 bases are TGTGCCACCAGCGAACATACACGTCCAGGCTATGGCTACACCTTC.

The V gene is TRBV2, the J gene TRBJ1-1; 7 bases are shared with TRBD1. The V and J ends lost 4 bases and 10 bases, in that order; junction bases with no gene match: 9. Germline V gene sequence: CDR1 SNHLY, CDR2 FYNNEI. The CDR3 has 13 residues. The chain's CDR3 is CASSADRVGGAFF. CDR3 nucleotides: TGTGCCAGCAGTGCCGACAGGGTCGGTGGAGCTTTCTTT.